The clone carrying this T cell receptor beta chain occurred a few times. Antigen unknown. The germline V gene has CDR1 SNHLY and CDR2 FYNNEI. V gave up 6 bases and J gave up 6 bases; unmatched junction bases: 7. The CDR3 extends over 13 amino acids. Generated by immunoSEQ multiplex PCR, the TCRdb table keeps only in-frame clones and is missing some. The sample carries 9,400 or so clones, 70% to 85% recorded once. The data derive from a study of follicular helper T cells after annual influenza vaccination. Points from the study as a whole: Plasmablast frequency change correlated with clonality change in ICOS+CD38+ cTfh.

Time point: 2015-2016 season, pre-vaccination. Cells are cTfh (non-naive CD4+CXCR5+PD-1+), split by ICOS and CD38 into double-positive or double-negative. This material consisted of CXCR5+ CD38- circulating T follicular helper cells from blood, taken on the day of influenza vaccination. Subset reported: circulating Tfh, non-naive CD4+CXCR5+PD-1+ (ICOS+CD38+ or ICOS-CD38-). V and J are TRBV2 and TRBJ2-7; 8 bases match TRBD1. The TCR comes from an adult who received the influenza vaccine. The DNA of the CDR3 is TGTGCCAGCAGCAGGGGGCAGTTCGGCGAGCAGTACTTC. Translated: CASSRGQFGEQYF. Full variable domain (remainder filled in from reference TRBV2 and TRBJ2-7): EPEVTQTPSHQVTQMGQEVILRCVPISNHLYFYWYRQILGQKVEFLVSFYNNEISEKSEIFDDQFSVERPDGSNFTLKIRSTKLEDSAMYFCASSRGQFGEQYFGPGTRLTVT.